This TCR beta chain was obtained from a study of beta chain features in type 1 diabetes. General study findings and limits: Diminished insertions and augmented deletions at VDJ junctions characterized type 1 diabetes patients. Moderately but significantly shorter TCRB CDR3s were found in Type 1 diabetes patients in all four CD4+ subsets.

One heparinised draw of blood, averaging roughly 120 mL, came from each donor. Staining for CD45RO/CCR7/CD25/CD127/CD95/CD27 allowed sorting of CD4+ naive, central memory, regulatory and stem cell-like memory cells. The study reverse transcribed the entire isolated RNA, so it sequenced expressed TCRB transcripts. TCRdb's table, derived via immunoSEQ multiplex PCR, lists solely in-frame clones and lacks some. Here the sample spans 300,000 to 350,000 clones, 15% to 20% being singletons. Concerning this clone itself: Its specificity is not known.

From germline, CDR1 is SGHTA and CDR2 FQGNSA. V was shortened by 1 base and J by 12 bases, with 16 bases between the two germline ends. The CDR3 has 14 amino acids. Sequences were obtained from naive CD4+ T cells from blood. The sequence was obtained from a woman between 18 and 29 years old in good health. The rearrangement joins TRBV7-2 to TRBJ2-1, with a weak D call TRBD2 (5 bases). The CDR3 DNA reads TGTGCCAGCAGCTTAGGACGCCCTCGAGCGGTGCAGTTCTTC. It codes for CASSLGRPRAVQFF.